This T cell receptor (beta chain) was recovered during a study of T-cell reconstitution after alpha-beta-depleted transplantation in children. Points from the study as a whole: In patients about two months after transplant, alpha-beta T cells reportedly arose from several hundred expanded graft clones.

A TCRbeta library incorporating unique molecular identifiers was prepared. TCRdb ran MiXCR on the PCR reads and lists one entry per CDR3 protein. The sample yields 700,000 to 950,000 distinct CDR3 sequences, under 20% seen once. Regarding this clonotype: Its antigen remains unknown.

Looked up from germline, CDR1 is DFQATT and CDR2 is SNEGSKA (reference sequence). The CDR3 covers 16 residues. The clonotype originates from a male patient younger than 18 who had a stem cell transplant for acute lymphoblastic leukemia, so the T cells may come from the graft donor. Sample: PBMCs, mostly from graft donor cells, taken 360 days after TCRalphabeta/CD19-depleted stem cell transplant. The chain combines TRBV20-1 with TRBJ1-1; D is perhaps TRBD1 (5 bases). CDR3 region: CRARTGLFKGDTEAFF. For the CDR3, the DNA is TGCAGGGCCCGCACGGGTTTGTTTAAAGGGGACACTGAAGCTTTCTTT.